This T cell receptor (beta chain) was documented in a study of T-cell reconstitution after alpha-beta-depleted transplantation in children. Points from the study as a whole: Several hundred graft clones that had expanded were reportedly the source of alpha-beta T cells about two months after transplant. T-cell numbers and diversity, one year after transplant, stemmed largely from T cells that were newly produced.

This sample's TCRbeta library carried unique molecular identifier barcodes. Via MiXCR, TCRdb re-called the PCR reads, giving one row per CDR3 protein. The repertoire consists of 75,000 to 80,000 distinct CDR3 sequences, with 15% to 20% occurring once and the leading ten covering 51%. This clonotype has a count of ten or more. As yet, its antigen is unknown. After removal of 4 bases from V and 2 bases from J, the junction contained 3 bases not matched to a gene. The CDR3 is 14 amino acids. The clonotype originates from a male patient between 2 and 15 years old who had a stem cell transplant for acute lymphoblastic leukemia, so the T cells may come from the graft donor. The source was PBMCs, mostly from graft donor cells, collected 360 days after TCRalphabeta/CD19-depleted stem cell transplant. This chain connects TRBV12-3 or TRBV12-4 to TRBJ2-7; 9 positions agree with TRBD1. The CDR3 here is CASSSGTGPYEQYF. The CDR3 DNA sequence: TGTGCCAGCAGTTCAGGGACAGGGCCCTACGAGCAGTACTTC.